This entry is about one T cell receptor beta chain. These data are taken from a study of blood T cell repertoires in COVID-19. Looking at the study overall: Sources were T cells, B-cell-depleted T cells, or PBMCs; the material itself was cDNA or gDNA.

Sequencing used immunoSEQ multiplex PCR; TCRdb keeps in-frame clones, though not all of them. The sample lists 150,000 or so clones, around 87% occurring once. The CDR3 runs to 18 residues. Germline V gives CDR1 ENHRY, CDR2 SYGVKD. The ends lost 8 bases at V and 0 bases at J; junction bases unmatched: 17. What was sequenced was peripheral blood. This receptor was identified in a man older than 75 with acute or convalescent COVID-19. The rearrangement links TRBV10-3 to TRBJ1-2; 8 nucleotides agree with TRBD1. This chain's CDR3 is CAIAATGQGILSNYGYTF. The CDR3 bases are TGTGCCATCGCGGCGACAGGACAGGGAATTTTGTCTAACTATGGCTACACCTTC.